This T cell receptor (beta chain) comes out of a study of CD8 T cells in ankylosing spondylitis. It was by quantitative 5'-RACE with molecular barcodes that TCR beta libraries were made. TCRdb called the 5' RACE reads again in MiXCR, with one record for every CDR3 protein. The data contain 250,000 to 350,000 distinct CDR3 sequences, under 25% of them singletons. Trimming at V came to 8 bases and at J to 1 base, leaving 2 bases not matched to a gene. Germline loops: CDR1 ENHRY, CDR2 SYGVKD. The CDR3 loop spans 13 amino acids. The clonotype was recovered from a female donor with ankylosing spondylitis or in good health (not recorded which). The sample was blood, either unsorted or a sorted T cell fraction (not recorded which). The chain links TRBV10-3 to TRBJ2-3, with 8 positions matching TRBD2. CDR3 sequence reads: CAILLAGTDTQYF. CDR3 DNA sequence: TGTGCCATCCTACTAGCGGGCACAGATACGCAGTATTTT.